This T cell receptor (beta chain) was recovered during a study of tissue T cells after allogeneic stem cell transplantation. Data came from immunoSEQ multiplex PCR; TCRdb stores just in-frame clones and leaves some out. The sample includes 20,000 to 30,000 clones, about 73% of them seen just once. Trimming cost V 2 bases and J 11 bases, with 15 bases left between them. CDR3 length: 13 amino acids. Germline CDR1 LGHNT, CDR2 FRNRAP. This sequence was found in a female donor over 55 with lung cancer. This material consisted of tissue from the ileum, taken at autopsy. The chain is built from TRBV12-5 and TRBJ1-1; D not certain. The DNA for the CDR3 is TGTGCTAGTGGTTTGCCCCCCCGGGCCCCGGCTTTCTTT. As protein: CASGLPPRAPAFF.